This T cell receptor beta chain was identified in a study of cytomegalovirus exposure and HLA in healthy donors. Study results and limitations: Most TCR sequences were uncommon, yet certain public TCRs appeared in many donors.

Here immunoSEQ multiplex PCR was the method, and the copy in TCRdb shows in-frame clones only, minus some. Of around 300,000 clones in the sample, about nine tenths were seen once. Concerning this clone: Its cognate antigen is unknown.

Germline V gene sequence: CDR1 SGHTA, CDR2 FQGTGA. Trimming removed 5 bases at V and 2 bases at J, with 16 bases between. The CDR3 has 15 residues. Material: PBMCs. This TCR was sampled from a woman aged 25 to 39 in good health and CMV-seropositive. The chain has TRBV7-3 and TRBJ2-7; D remains ambiguous. As DNA, the CDR3 is TGTGCCAGCAGCCGCCTACGAGGCGAGACCTACGAGCAGTACTTC. Its translation: CASSRLRGETYEQYF.